This T cell receptor (beta chain) was captured by sequencing in a study of shared clonotypes between healthy human individuals. In replicate PCRs of sorted subsets, roughly 200 ng DNA, tens of thousands of T cell genomes, was used. Original analysis: ImmunoSEQ only sent back junction sequences with no quality scores, so filtering was done differently. This table comes from immunoSEQ multiplex PCR, and its TCRdb copy is limited to in-frame clones, with some not included. V, J and clone size reflect that table, while D and trimming were determined from the DNA. This table has millions of clones, around 94% appearing once. V lost 3 bases, J lost 0 bases, and 3 bases lay in between. Germline values: CDR1 SGDLS, CDR2 YYNGEE. The CDR3 covers 13 residues. Findings and caveats of the study: Clonotype sharing across donors was expected to vary with sequencing depth.

This clone was observed a handful of times. No antigen is known for it. The chain is built from TRBV9 and TRBJ2-2; D is ambiguous. Material for sequencing was naive CD4+ T cells sorted from blood. The subset denotes: CD45RA+ positively selected. The clonotype was recovered from a man aged 18 to 35 in good health. The CDR3 sequence: CASSEANTGELFF. The CDR3 region has the DNA TGTGCCAGCAGCGAGGCGAACACCGGGGAGCTGTTTTTT. Based on the CDR3 plus reference TRBV9 and TRBJ2-2, the full variable domain is DSGVTQTPKHLITATGQRVTLRCSPRSGDLSVYWYQQSLDQGLQFLIQYYNGEERAKGNILERFSAQQFPDLHSELNLSSLELGDSALYFCASSEANTGELFFGEGSRLTVL.